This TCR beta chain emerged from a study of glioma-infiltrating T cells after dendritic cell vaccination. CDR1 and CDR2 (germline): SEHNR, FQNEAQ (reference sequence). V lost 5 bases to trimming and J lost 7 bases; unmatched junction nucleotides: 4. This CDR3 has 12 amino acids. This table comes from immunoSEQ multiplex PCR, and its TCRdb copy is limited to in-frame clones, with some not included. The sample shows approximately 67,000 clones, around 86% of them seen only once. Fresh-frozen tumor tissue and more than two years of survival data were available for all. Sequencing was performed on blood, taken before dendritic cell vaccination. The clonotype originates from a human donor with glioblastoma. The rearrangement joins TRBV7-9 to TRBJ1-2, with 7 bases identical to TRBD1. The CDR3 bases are TGTGCCAGCAGCCCCGGGACAGCTGGCTACACCTTC. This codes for CASSPGTAGYTF.